This T cell receptor beta chain was observed in a study of CD8 T cells in ankylosing spondylitis. General study points: Among TCR beta sequences, a motif of roughly 8 highly homologous variants appeared characteristic of ankylosing spondylitis blood.

The table lists this clonotype with a few counts. Antigen unknown. Quantitative 5'-RACE with molecular barcodes generated TCR beta libraries. In TCRdb, the 5' RACE reads were re-called with MiXCR into one record per CDR3 protein. The sample has around 300,000 distinct CDR3 sequences, around 15% seen once. The CDR3 consists of 19 residues. J lost 8 bases, V lost 0 bases, and 16 bases had no gene match. The germline gives CDR1 SGHRS, CDR2 YFSETQ. The source is a male donor with ankylosing spondylitis or in good health (not recorded which). V is TRBV5-1 and J is TRBJ2-1, with 11 bases fitting TRBD2. Sequenced sample: blood, either unsorted or a sorted T cell fraction (not recorded which). The CDR3 sequence: CASSLDGEGLAGGPDEQFF. The CDR3 DNA follows: TGCGCCAGCAGCTTGGACGGAGAGGGATTAGCGGGAGGGCCAGATGAGCAGTTCTTC.